This T cell receptor beta chain originates from a study of cytomegalovirus exposure and HLA in healthy donors. Study-wide results and caveats: TCR beta V segments were, for the most part, productive about 87% or about 30% of the time in an earlier analysis.

PCR employed 60 Vbeta and 13 Jbeta primers. TCRdb's table, derived via immunoSEQ multiplex PCR, lists solely in-frame clones and lacks some. The sample's table shows about 160,000 clones. As for this clone: Its matching antigen is unknown.

Sequences were obtained from PBMCs. The source is a woman aged 55 to 70 in good health and CMV-seronegative.

The CDR3 bases are TGTGCCAGCAGTTTTTCGGACAGCTCCTACGAGCAGTACTTC. As protein: CASSFSDSSYEQYF. The chain joins TRBV27 to TRBJ2-7; perhaps TRBD1 as D (6 bases). The germline V gene has CDR1 MNHEY and CDR2 SMNVEV (reference sequence). Trimming removed 3 bases at V and 0 bases at J, with 9 bases between. This CDR3 contains 14 residues.